This T cell receptor beta chain was identified during a study of T cells in Graves' hyperthyroidism and ophthalmopathy. In its sample, this clonotype was seen many times. Its matching antigen is unknown. Overall study results and limits: Patients with ophthalmopathy were separated from those with stable hyperthyroidism by a 13 V-J model. Most expanded thyroid clonotypes above 0.001 also appeared in blood.

It was RNA transcripts that yielded the amplified TCR beta CDR3 regions. In the first-round RT-PCR of the TCR CDR3, the HTBI primer set was used. TCRdb ran MiXCR on the multiplex PCR reads and lists one entry per CDR3 protein. Among approximately 410,000 distinct CDR3 sequences, about 15% were seen once, and the ten largest hold 13%. Pregnant or lactating patients were excluded, as were those with uncontrolled infection or other autoimmune disease. The PBMCs had their origin in approximately 10 ml of fresh peripheral blood. V lost 3 bases to trimming and J lost 8 bases, with 13 bases between them. The CDR3 is 13 residues long.

V gene TRBV12-3 or TRBV12-4 combines with J gene TRBJ1-2, with TRBD1 as a possible D gene (5 bases). The clonotype was recovered from a young man with Graves' ophthalmopathy. Material for sequencing was blood. The CDR3 reads CASSFGHTLGYTF. CDR3 bases: TGTGCCAGCAGTTTCGGACATACCTTGGGCTACACCTTC.